Listed below are T cell receptor beta chains from one sample, sequenced in a study of Graves' ophthalmopathy and Graves' hyperthyroidism. One entry per CDR3 protein results from TCRdb running MiXCR on the multiplex PCR reads. Here the sample spans about 500,000 distinct CDR3 sequences, 35% to 45% being singletons. Sequenced: peripheral blood or thyroid tissue (not recorded which). The receptors come from an adult man with Graves' hyperthyroidism. Both conserved end residues are part of each CDR3.

>TRBV5-5
CASSLRPGQIEKLFF
>TRBV7-6
CASSVAQTASTGELFF
>TRBV27
CASSPTMTSGRASKETQYF
>TRBV6-1
CASSETGAAFF
>TRBV7-9
CASSFQTGSTAAGYTF
>TRBV7-8
CASRRVWAPAGETQYF
>TRBV19
CASSLTGDRASQPQHF
>TRBV5-1
CASSPGQGAYSGANVLTF
>TRBV6-6
CASSHPTSGVGSYEQYF
>TRBV19
CASSIGGLAGANSYEQYF
>TRBV29-1
CSVHVSGQTNYGYTF
>TRBV20-1
CSARGARTYEQYF
>TRBV27
CASSQDGLAATNTGELFF
>TRBV29-1
CSQDRYEQYF
>TRBV30
CAWSVTTNEELFF
>TRBV11-2
CASSKASGQGAGEQYF
>TRBV7-3
CASSLGPGHHHTDEKLFF
>TRBV7-9
CASSLEPGYTGELFF
>TRBV7-2
CASSLLLGTEAFF
>TRBV5-1
CASSVTPLSTEAFF
>TRBV29-1
CSVGYQGGVYYGYTF
>TRBV19
CASSILGGYEQYF
>TRBV20-1
CSASSSTDRGPPLHF
>TRBV29-1
CSAQTGNYGYTF
>TRBV7-3
CASSQRGLGNTEAFF
>TRBV7-2
CASSSPGLADTQYF
>TRBV19
CASSPDGWGWQYF
>TRBV10-3
CAIRTTGKGYGYTF
>TRBV4-1
CASSSSDGGKAGNTIYF
>TRBV7-9
CASSSFRSSYEQYF
>TRBV5-1
CASSGGSGGSYEQYF
>TRBV10-3
CAIRGNMGTQYF
>TRBV7-3
CASSLGVGTGNNEQFF
>TRBV4-1
CASSQVVVGNYGYTF
>TRBV14
CASSQDYRGYTF
>TRBV19
CASSIGGNSPLHF
>TRBV11-3
CASSLEGTAVETQYF